This T cell receptor beta chain was sequenced in a study of blood T cell repertoires in COVID-19. Original processing notes: Scientists estimated how many nucleated cells there were by amplifying reference gene primers. Sequenced by immunoSEQ multiplex PCR; TCRdb stores in-frame clones only, minus some. V, J and clone size are those of that table, while D and trimming were read from the DNA. This table holds more than 95,000 clones, approximately 80% found once. Germline CDR1 LGHDT, CDR2 YNNKEL (reference sequence). The CDR3 consists of 16 residues. J gave up 3 bases and V 1 base, and 5 bases lay outside the gene matches.

The chain employs TRBV3-1 (or the pseudogene TRBV3-2) and TRBJ2-1; 8 nucleotides line up with TRBD2. This receptor was identified in a man aged 60 to 75 with acute or convalescent COVID-19. Sequencing was carried out using peripheral blood. The CDR3 here is CASSQVTGGIYNEQFF. The CDR3 DNA reads TGTGCCAGCAGCCAAGTCACGGGAGGGATCTACAATGAGCAGTTCTTC.